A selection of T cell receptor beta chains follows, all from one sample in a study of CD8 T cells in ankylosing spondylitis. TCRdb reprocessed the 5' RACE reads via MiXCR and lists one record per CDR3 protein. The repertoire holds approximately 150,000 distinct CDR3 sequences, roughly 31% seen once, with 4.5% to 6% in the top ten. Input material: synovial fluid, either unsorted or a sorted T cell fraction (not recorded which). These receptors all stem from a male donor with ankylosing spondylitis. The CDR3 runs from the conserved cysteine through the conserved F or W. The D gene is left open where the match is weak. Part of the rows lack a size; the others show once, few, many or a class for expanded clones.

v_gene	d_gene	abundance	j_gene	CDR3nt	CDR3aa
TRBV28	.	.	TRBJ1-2	TGTGCCAGCAGTTTAAGCGGGATCTATGGCTACACCTTC	CASSLSGIYGYTF
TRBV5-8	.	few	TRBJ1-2	TGTGCCACCACAGGACGTAACTCCTATGGCTACACCTTC	CATTGRNSYGYTF
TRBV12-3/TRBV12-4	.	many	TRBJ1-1	TGTGCCAGCAGTTTAGACGGAGGCACTGAAGCTTTCTTT	CASSLDGGTEAFF
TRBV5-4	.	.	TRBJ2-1	TGTGCCAGCAGCTTTACGGATGAGCAGTTCTTC	CASSFTDEQFF
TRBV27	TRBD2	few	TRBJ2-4	TGTGCCAGCAGGAGGCAGGGAGGGAGTTACGAGGCCAAAAACATTCAGTACTTC	CASRRQGGSYEAKNIQYF
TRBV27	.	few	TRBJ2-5	TGTGCCAGCAGTTTACATACAGGGAATGGGCGGGAGACCCAGTACTTC	CASSLHTGNGRETQYF
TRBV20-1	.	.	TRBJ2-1	TGCAGTGCCATCCCGGGGCCCGGCTATGAGCAGTTCTTC	CSAIPGPGYEQFF
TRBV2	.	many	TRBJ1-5	TGTGCCAGCAGTGAAGCGCCCCCCGACAGGTTCTACAATCAGCCCCAGCATTTT	CASSEAPPDRFYNQPQHF
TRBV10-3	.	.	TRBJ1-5	TGTGCCATCAGTGGGGAGGATGATAGCAATCAGCCCCAGCATTTT	CAISGEDDSNQPQHF
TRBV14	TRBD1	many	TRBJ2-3	TGTGCCAGCAGCCAAGGACAGGGGGCGGCTAGATCAGATACGCAGTATTTT	CASSQGQGAARSDTQYF
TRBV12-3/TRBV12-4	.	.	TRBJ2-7	TGTGCCAGCAGTGAGGCCTTCCACCAAGAGCAGTACTTC	CASSEAFHQEQYF
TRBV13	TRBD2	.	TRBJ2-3	TGTGCCAGCAGCTTATTCCCAGTGGTTCTAGCGGGGGCCACAGATACGCAGTATTTT	CASSLFPVVLAGATDTQYF
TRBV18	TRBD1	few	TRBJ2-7	TGTGCCAGCTCACGGGGACAGGGCCTTTCCTACGAGCAGTACTTC	CASSRGQGLSYEQYF
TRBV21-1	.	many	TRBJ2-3	TGTGCCAGCAGCAGGGGCCCTAGCGGGTTATGGGATACGCAGTATTTT	CASSRGPSGLWDTQYF
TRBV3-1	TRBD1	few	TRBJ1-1	TGTGCCAGCAGCCAAGTGACAGGGTATTGGGACACTGAAGCTTTCTTT	CASSQVTGYWDTEAFF
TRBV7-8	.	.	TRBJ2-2	TGTGCCAGCACACCTGTTGGACAATCGAACACCGGGGAGCTGTTTTTT	CASTPVGQSNTGELFF
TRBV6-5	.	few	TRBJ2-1	TGTGCCAGCAGTCTACTAGTTACCTACAATGAGCAGTTCTTC	CASSLLVTYNEQFF
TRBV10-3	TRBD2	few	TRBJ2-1	TGTGCCCCGCGGCTAGCGGAATACAATGAGCAGTTCTTC	CAPRLAEYNEQFF
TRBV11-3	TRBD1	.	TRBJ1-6	TGTGCCAGCAGCCCTCGACAGGGGCATAATTCACCCCTCCACTTT	CASSPRQGHNSPLHF
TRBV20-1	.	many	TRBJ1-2	TGCAGTGCTCAGGGACCCATGGACTATGGCTACACCTTC	CSAQGPMDYGYTF
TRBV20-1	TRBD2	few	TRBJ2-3	TGCAGTGCTAGTTCCCCACTAGCGGGGGGCCGAGATACGCAGTATTTT	CSASSPLAGGRDTQYF
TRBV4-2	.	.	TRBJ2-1	TGTGCCAGCAAGCCAAAGGTGCAGGGGCTCTCCTACAATGAGCAGTTCTTC	CASKPKVQGLSYNEQFF
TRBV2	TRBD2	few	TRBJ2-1	TGTGCCAGCAGTGAGGGAAAGGCGGGAGGTGAGCAGTTCTTC	CASSEGKAGGEQFF
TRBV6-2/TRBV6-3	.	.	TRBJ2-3	TGTGCCAGCAGTTACGTCGTCGGGACCACAGATACGCAGTATTTT	CASSYVVGTTDTQYF
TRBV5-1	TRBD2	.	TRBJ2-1	TGCGCCAGCAGCTGGCGGGAGGGTAATGAGCAGTTCTTC	CASSWREGNEQFF
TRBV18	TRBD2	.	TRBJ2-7	TGTGCCAGCTCACCGAGCGGGAGGCCTATCTCCTACGAGCAGTACTTC	CASSPSGRPISYEQYF
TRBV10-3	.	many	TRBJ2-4	TGTGCCATCAGTGAGCTGGGGGCCAAAAACATTCAGTACTTC	CAISELGAKNIQYF
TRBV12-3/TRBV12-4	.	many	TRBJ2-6	TGTGCCAGCAGTTCCTACGGGGCCAACGTCCTGACTTTC	CASSSYGANVLTF
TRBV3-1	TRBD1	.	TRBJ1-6	TGTGCCAGCAGCCCCCTCGGGACAGGGCACTCACCCCTCCACTTT	CASSPLGTGHSPLHF
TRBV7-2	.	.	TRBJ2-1	TGTGCCAGCAGCATCTCGGAGGGGCTGAACAATGAGCAGTTCTTC	CASSISEGLNNEQFF
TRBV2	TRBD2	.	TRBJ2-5	TGTGCCAGCAGGAGTAGCGGGAGTGAGACCCAGTACTTC	CASRSSGSETQYF
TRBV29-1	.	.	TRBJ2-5	TGCAGCGTTGCGGCAGTCTCAGAGACCCAGTACTTC	CSVAAVSETQYF
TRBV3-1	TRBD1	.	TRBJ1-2	TGTGCCAGCAGCCAATTGACAGGGGGCGGCTATGGCTACACCTTC	CASSQLTGGGYGYTF
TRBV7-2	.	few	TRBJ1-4	TGTGCCAGCAGCTTAGTGGGGGGCACAACTAATGAAAAACTGTTTTTT	CASSLVGGTTNEKLFF
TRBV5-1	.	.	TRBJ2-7	TGCGCCAGCAGCTTGGTGGGGTCTTACCGCGAGCAGTACTTC	CASSLVGSYREQYF
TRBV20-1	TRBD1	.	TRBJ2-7	TGCAGTGCTGTAGCAAAGACAGGGGTCGACGAGCAGTACTTC	CSAVAKTGVDEQYF
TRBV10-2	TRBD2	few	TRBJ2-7	TGCGCCAGCAGTGAGGCGGGGGGACCCTACGAGCAGTACTTC	CASSEAGGPYEQYF
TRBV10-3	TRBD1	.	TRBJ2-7	TGTGCCATCAGTCCCGGGACAGTGAACTACGAGCAGTACTTC	CAISPGTVNYEQYF